One and the same sample provided the 18 T cell receptor beta chains below, sequenced in a study of blood T cell repertoires in COVID-19. The protocol was immunoSEQ multiplex PCR, while the TCRdb copy is restricted to in-frame clones and leaves out a portion. The sample yields fewer than 200,000 clones, approximately 87% seen once. The specimen was peripheral blood. Receptors originate from a woman aged 70-85 years with COVID-19, enrolled during active disease.

For this clone: Germline is not matched at one junction end, which may reflect a read error. The chain joins TRBV7-2 to TRBJ2-5, with TRBD1 matching over 9 bases. The CDR3 length is 16 residues. Germline CDR1 and CDR2: SGHTA and FQGNSA. The CDR3 here is CASSLMGQGMGRVTDF. The CDR3 DNA reads as TGTGCCAGCAGCTTAATGGGACAGGGAATGGGGAGGGTTACGGACTTC.

V gene TRBV5-1 combines with J gene TRBJ1-4; D perhaps matches TRBD1 (5 bases). The V gene lost 7 bases and the J gene lost 3 bases, with 10 bases spanning the gap. From germline, CDR1 is SGHRS and CDR2 YFSETQ. The CDR3 is made up of 13 amino acids. The CDR3 DNA sequence: TGCGCCAGCTCAGGGACTGCTAATGAAAAACTGTTTTTT. As protein: CASSGTANEKLFF.

The J gene is TRBJ1-1, the V gene TRBV30, with 8 positions matching TRBD1. This CDR3 comprises 15 residues. CDR1 and CDR2 (germline): GTSNPN, SVGIG (reference sequence). The J segment lost 1 base and the V segment lost 4 bases, leaving 8 bases of the junction unmatched. In DNA form, the CDR3 reads TGTGCCTGGAACCCCGGACAGGGAACGAACACTGAAGCTTTCTTT. As protein: CAWNPGQGTNTEAFF. Full variable domain (rest looked up from reference TRBV30 and TRBJ1-1): SQTIHQWPATLVQPVGSPLSLECTVEGTSNPNLYWYRQAAGRGLQLLFYSVGIGQISSEVPQNLSASRPQDRQFILSSKKLLLSDSGFYLCAWNPGQGTNTEAFFGQGTRLTVV.

In its sample, this clone was seen a few times. The J gene is TRBJ2-7, the V gene TRBV28; 11 positions match TRBD2. This CDR3 comprises 19 residues. Germline trimming cut 5 bases from V and 12 bases from J; bases unmatched to any gene: 27. CDR1 is MDHEN and CDR2 is SYDVKM in the germline V gene. CDR3 in amino acids: CASSPRKRRGLAVPGCLYF. The CDR3 DNA sequence: TGTGCCAGCAGTCCCCGCAAACGTAGGGGACTAGCGGTACCTGGGTGTCTGTACTTC. Full variable domain (remainder filled in from reference TRBV28 and TRBJ2-7): DVKVTQSSRYLVKRTGEKVFLECVQDMDHENMFWYRQDPGLGLRLIYFSYDVKMKEKGDIPEGYSVSREKKERFSLILESASTNQTSMYLCASSPRKRRGLAVPGCLYFGPGTRLTVT.

This chain uses TRBV19 with TRBJ1-5; D may be TRBD1 (6 bases). Germline CDR1 is LNHDA and CDR2 is SQIVND (reference sequence). Deletions cut 7 bases from V and 2 bases from J, with 12 bases between. This CDR3 comprises 14 residues. The CDR3 protein is CASTLDRGNQPQHF. The CDR3 nucleotides read TGTGCCAGTACCCTGGACAGAGGCAATCAGCCCCAGCATTTT.

This rearrangement joins TRBV7-2 to TRBJ2-4; D uncertain. Germline loops: CDR1 SGHTA, CDR2 FQGNSA. There are 15 residues in the CDR3. V was cut by 3 bases and J by 6 bases, with 15 bases left in between. The CDR3 region is CASSFDRGLGNIQYF. DNA of the CDR3: TGTGCCAGCAGCTTTGATCGTGGGCTTGGAAACATTCAGTACTTC.

The rearrangement links TRBV12-3 or TRBV12-4 to TRBJ2-7, with D uncertain. Trimming stripped 2 bases from V and 2 bases from J, with 7 bases between. The CDR3 totals 13 residues. The CDR3 coding sequence is TGTGCCAGCAGTTTACAGGTGACCTACGAGCAGTACTTC. This codes for CASSLQVTYEQYF.

The chain employs TRBV19 and TRBJ2-3, with 13 positions matching TRBD2. This CDR3 comprises 18 residues. The germline V gene encodes CDR1 LNHDA and CDR2 SQIVND (reference sequence). V dropped 3 bases and J dropped 3; count of bases not matched to a gene: 9. Here the CDR3 reads CASSINRGLAGRTDTQYF. Written as DNA, the CDR3 is TGTGCCAGTAGTATCAATAGGGGACTAGCGGGAAGGACAGATACGCAGTATTTT.

The V gene is TRBV30, the J gene TRBJ1-2; D gene uncertain. V was pared by 8 bases and J by 1 base, with 20 bases between. This CDR3 has 15 amino acids. Germline V CDR1 and CDR2: GTSNPN, SVGIG (reference sequence). The CDR3: CAGTAGLKLNYGYTF. The CDR3 bases are TGTGCCGGTACAGCCGGACTGAAACTTAACTATGGCTACACCTTC.

V gene TRBV9 combines with J gene TRBJ1-4, with a tentative D call TRBD1 (6 bases). Germline-derived CDR1 and CDR2 are SGDLS and YYNGEE. The CDR3 runs 15 residues. V lost 2 bases and J 4 bases, leaving 12 bases between the germline ends. CDR3 sequence reads: CASSVEGGVNEKLFF. The DNA for the CDR3 is TGTGCCAGCAGCGTGGAAGGGGGAGTTAATGAAAAACTGTTTTTT.

This chain links TRBV7-9 with TRBJ2-5; D uncertain. CDR1 and CDR2 (germline): SEHNR, FQNEAQ (reference sequence). The CDR3 length is 14 residues. Trimming stripped 5 bases from V and 0 bases from J, with 10 bases between. The CDR3 here is CASSPRRNQETQYF. The CDR3 DNA sequence: TGTGCCAGCAGCCCGCGGCGAAACCAAGAGACCCAGTACTTC.

The chain couples TRBV18 to TRBJ2-7; 7 nucleotides align to TRBD2. Germline V gene lookup returns CDR1 KGHSH and CDR2 LQKENI. V shed 3 bases and J 7 bases; nucleotides not matched to a gene: 9. The CDR3 extends over 14 amino acids. The CDR3 bases are TGTGCCAGCTCACCTCGGGCGGGAGTGGGTGAGCAGTACTTC. This translates into CASSPRAGVGEQYF.

This chain connects TRBV4-1 to TRBJ2-7; D might be TRBD2 (5 bases). Between the trimmed V and J ends, which lost 1 base and 3 bases, there was a span of 13 bases. The CDR3 totals 15 residues. Germline V gene sequence: CDR1 MGHRA, CDR2 YSYEKL. CDR3 sequence: CASSQVRSGNYEQYF. The CDR3 region has the DNA TGCGCCAGCAGCCAAGTACGATCGGGGAACTACGAGCAGTACTTC.

The genes are TRBV3-1 (or the pseudogene TRBV3-2) and TRBJ1-3, with D possibly TRBD1 on 5 matching bases. V was cut by 6 bases and J by 0 bases, with 15 bases left in between. Germline V gene data show CDR1 as LGHDT and CDR2 as YNNKEL (reference sequence). The length of the CDR3 is 16 residues. The CDR3 nucleotides read TGTGCCAGCAGGGAAGCGGGGCCCAACTCTGGAAACACCATATATTTT. Translation: CASREAGPNSGNTIYF.

The rearrangement links TRBV7-9 to TRBJ1-1; a weak D match, TRBD1 (5 bases). Germline V gene lookup returns CDR1 SEHNR and CDR2 FQNEAQ (reference sequence). Deletions cut 4 bases from V and 1 base from J, with 13 bases between. The CDR3 consists of 15 residues. CDR3 nucleotide sequence: TGTGCCAGCAGCTCGATCGACAGTAGGAACACTGAAGCTTTCTTT. Protein product: CASSSIDSRNTEAFF.

This clone showed up just a few times. In the same sample, other DNA sequences code for this CDR3. The V and J genes are TRBV5-6 and TRBJ2-3, with 8 bases matching TRBD1. This CDR3 has 17 amino acids. The J segment lost 3 bases and the V segment lost 0 bases, leaving 9 bases of the junction unmatched. Germline V gene lookup returns CDR1 SGHDT and CDR2 YYEEEE. The CDR3 protein is CASSLGPAGGLTDTQYF. In nucleotides, the CDR3 is TGTGCCAGCAGCTTGGGACCGGCAGGGGGCTTAACAGATACGCAGTATTTT.

The chain combines TRBV13 with TRBJ1-6; maybe TRBD1 (6 bases). In germline, CDR1 is PRHDT, CDR2 FYEKMQ (reference sequence). This CDR3 is built from 15 residues. V lost 8 bases and J 8 bases, leaving 19 bases between the germline ends. Here the CDR3 reads CASGRGDTRYSPLHF. CDR3 nucleotide sequence: TGTGCCAGCGGGCGGGGGGACACAAGATATTCACCCCTCCACTTT.

The chain is built from TRBV9 and TRBJ1-1, with D possibly TRBD1 on 5 matching bases. The V end lost 4 bases, the J end lost 4 bases, and 17 bases lay between the germline ends. CDR1 is SGDLS, CDR2 YYNGEE, per germline. CDR3 length equals 15 residues. DNA of the CDR3: TGTGCCAGCAGCCAAAGATGGGGCACAGGCACTGAAGCTTTCTTT. Amino acids: CASSQRWGTGTEAFF. Full variable domain (outside the CDR3, taken from reference TRBV9 and TRBJ1-1): DSGVTQTPKHLITATGQRVTLRCSPRSGDLSVYWYQQSLDQGLQFLIQYYNGEERAKGNILERFSAQQFPDLHSELNLSSLELGDSALYFCASSQRWGTGTEAFFGQGTRLTVV.